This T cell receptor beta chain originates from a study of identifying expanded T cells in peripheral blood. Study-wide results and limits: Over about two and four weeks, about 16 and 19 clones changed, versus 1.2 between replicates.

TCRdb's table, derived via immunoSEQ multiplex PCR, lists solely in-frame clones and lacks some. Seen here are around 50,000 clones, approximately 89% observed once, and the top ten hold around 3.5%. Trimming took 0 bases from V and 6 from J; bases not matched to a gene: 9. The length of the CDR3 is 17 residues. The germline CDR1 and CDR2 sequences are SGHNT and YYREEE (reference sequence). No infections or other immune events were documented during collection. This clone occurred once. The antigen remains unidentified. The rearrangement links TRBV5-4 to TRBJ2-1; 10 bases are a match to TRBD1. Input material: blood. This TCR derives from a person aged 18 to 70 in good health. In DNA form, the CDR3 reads TGTGCCAGCAGCTTGGGTGGCTGGGACAGGGGTGTCAATGAGCAGTTCTTC. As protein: CASSLGGWDRGVNEQFF. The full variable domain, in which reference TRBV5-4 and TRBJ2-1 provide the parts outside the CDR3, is ETGVTQSPTHLIKTRGQQVTLRCSSQSGHNTVSWYQQALGQGPQFIFQYYREEENGRGNFPPRFSGLQFPNYSSELNVNALELDDSALYLCASSLGGWDRGVNEQFFGPGTRLTVL.